This is a list of T cell receptor beta chains from one sample in a study of cytomegalovirus exposure and HLA in healthy donors. Sequenced by immunoSEQ multiplex PCR; TCRdb stores in-frame clones only, minus some. The profile shows tens of thousands of clones, 80% to 90% of them singletons. The material sequenced was PBMCs. The receptors shown here come from a woman in her 30s in good health and CMV-seropositive. CDR3s include the opening cysteine and the closing phenylalanine or tryptophan. D genes are given only for firm matches. Not every row has a clone size; where given, it reads once, few, many or a size class.

V gene: TRBV28
clone size: NA
D gene: TRBD2
J gene: TRBJ2-1
CDR3 DNA: TGTGCCAGCAGGCCGGGACTAGCGGGAGGGATCCCCCTTAGTTACAATGAGCAGTTCTTC
CDR3 protein: CASRPGLAGGIPLSYNEQFF

V gene: TRBV5-4
clone size: NA
D gene: TRBD2
J gene: TRBJ2-7
CDR3 DNA: TGTGCCAGCAGCTTGGACGCGGTCGGGGGGGTCTACGAGCAGTACTTC
CDR3 protein: CASSLDAVGGVYEQYF

V gene: TRBV6-1
clone size: once
D gene: TRBD2
J gene: TRBJ2-3
CDR3 DNA: TGTGCCAGCAACCAGCGGGAGTCAGGCACAGATACGCAGTATTTT
CDR3 protein: CASNQRESGTDTQYF

V gene: TRBV30
clone size: NA
D gene: TRBD1
J gene: TRBJ2-1
CDR3 DNA: TGTGCCTGGGCGCCGGGACAGTTCAATGAGCAGTTCTTC
CDR3 protein: CAWAPGQFNEQFF

V gene: TRBV18
clone size: NA
D gene: NA
J gene: TRBJ2-7
CDR3 DNA: TGTGCCAGCTCACCGTCGACTAGAGTATATTCCTACGAGCAGTACTTC
CDR3 protein: CASSPSTRVYSYEQYF

V gene: TRBV11-2
clone size: NA
D gene: NA
J gene: TRBJ1-2
CDR3 DNA: TGTGCCAGCAGCCAGACGGGGGGATCTAACTATGGCTACACCTTC
CDR3 protein: CASSQTGGSNYGYTF

V gene: TRBV15
clone size: NA
D gene: NA
J gene: TRBJ2-6
CDR3 DNA: TGTGCCACCAGCAGAGAAGGGGGAACTGGGGCCAACGTCCTGACTTTC
CDR3 protein: CATSREGGTGANVLTF

V gene: TRBV6-6
clone size: NA
D gene: TRBD2
J gene: TRBJ2-7
CDR3 DNA: TGTGCCAGCAGTTACACTAGCGTCTCCTACGAGCAGTACTTC
CDR3 protein: CASSYTSVSYEQYF

V gene: TRBV5-4
clone size: NA
D gene: TRBD1
J gene: TRBJ2-4
CDR3 DNA: TGTGCCAGCAGCAGGGACAGGTGGGACATTCAGTACTTC
CDR3 protein: CASSRDRWDIQYF

V gene: TRBV15
clone size: NA
D gene: TRBD2
J gene: TRBJ2-3
CDR3 DNA: TGTGCCACCAGCAGAGAGAGGGGTAGCGGGACAGATACGCAGTATTTT
CDR3 protein: CATSRERGSGTDTQYF

V gene: TRBV19
clone size: NA
D gene: NA
J gene: TRBJ1-1
CDR3 DNA: TGTGCCAGTAGTATAGTTGCCGGGAACACTGAAGCTTTCTTT
CDR3 protein: CASSIVAGNTEAFF

V gene: TRBV5-4
clone size: NA
D gene: TRBD2
J gene: TRBJ2-1
CDR3 DNA: TGTGCCAGCAGCCTCCAGCGGGAAGCGGTCAATGAGCAGTTCTTC
CDR3 protein: CASSLQREAVNEQFF

V gene: TRBV7-9
clone size: NA
D gene: NA
J gene: TRBJ1-1
CDR3 DNA: TGTGCCAGCAGCTCCACAGCCTGGCGGGCTGAAGCTTTCTTT
CDR3 protein: CASSSTAWRAEAFF

V gene: TRBV5-3
clone size: NA
D gene: TRBD2
J gene: TRBJ2-7
CDR3 DNA: TGTGCCAGAAGCTTCCGAGAGACTAGCGGGAGGGTCCTCCACTCCTACGAGCAGTACTTC
CDR3 protein: CARSFRETSGRVLHSYEQYF

V gene: TRBV4-2
clone size: NA
D gene: TRBD2
J gene: TRBJ2-5
CDR3 DNA: TGTGCCAGCAGCCCGAAAGGGCGGGAGGGCCCGGAGACCCAGTACTTC
CDR3 protein: CASSPKGREGPETQYF

V gene: TRBV2
clone size: NA
D gene: NA
J gene: TRBJ2-7
CDR3 DNA: TGTGCCAGCAGTGAAAGGTGGAGGGAGCAGTACTTC
CDR3 protein: CASSERWREQYF

V gene: TRBV28
clone size: NA
D gene: TRBD1
J gene: TRBJ1-1
CDR3 DNA: TGTGCCAGCAGTTACCCCGGGACAGGGAACACTGAAGCTTTCTTT
CDR3 protein: CASSYPGTGNTEAFF